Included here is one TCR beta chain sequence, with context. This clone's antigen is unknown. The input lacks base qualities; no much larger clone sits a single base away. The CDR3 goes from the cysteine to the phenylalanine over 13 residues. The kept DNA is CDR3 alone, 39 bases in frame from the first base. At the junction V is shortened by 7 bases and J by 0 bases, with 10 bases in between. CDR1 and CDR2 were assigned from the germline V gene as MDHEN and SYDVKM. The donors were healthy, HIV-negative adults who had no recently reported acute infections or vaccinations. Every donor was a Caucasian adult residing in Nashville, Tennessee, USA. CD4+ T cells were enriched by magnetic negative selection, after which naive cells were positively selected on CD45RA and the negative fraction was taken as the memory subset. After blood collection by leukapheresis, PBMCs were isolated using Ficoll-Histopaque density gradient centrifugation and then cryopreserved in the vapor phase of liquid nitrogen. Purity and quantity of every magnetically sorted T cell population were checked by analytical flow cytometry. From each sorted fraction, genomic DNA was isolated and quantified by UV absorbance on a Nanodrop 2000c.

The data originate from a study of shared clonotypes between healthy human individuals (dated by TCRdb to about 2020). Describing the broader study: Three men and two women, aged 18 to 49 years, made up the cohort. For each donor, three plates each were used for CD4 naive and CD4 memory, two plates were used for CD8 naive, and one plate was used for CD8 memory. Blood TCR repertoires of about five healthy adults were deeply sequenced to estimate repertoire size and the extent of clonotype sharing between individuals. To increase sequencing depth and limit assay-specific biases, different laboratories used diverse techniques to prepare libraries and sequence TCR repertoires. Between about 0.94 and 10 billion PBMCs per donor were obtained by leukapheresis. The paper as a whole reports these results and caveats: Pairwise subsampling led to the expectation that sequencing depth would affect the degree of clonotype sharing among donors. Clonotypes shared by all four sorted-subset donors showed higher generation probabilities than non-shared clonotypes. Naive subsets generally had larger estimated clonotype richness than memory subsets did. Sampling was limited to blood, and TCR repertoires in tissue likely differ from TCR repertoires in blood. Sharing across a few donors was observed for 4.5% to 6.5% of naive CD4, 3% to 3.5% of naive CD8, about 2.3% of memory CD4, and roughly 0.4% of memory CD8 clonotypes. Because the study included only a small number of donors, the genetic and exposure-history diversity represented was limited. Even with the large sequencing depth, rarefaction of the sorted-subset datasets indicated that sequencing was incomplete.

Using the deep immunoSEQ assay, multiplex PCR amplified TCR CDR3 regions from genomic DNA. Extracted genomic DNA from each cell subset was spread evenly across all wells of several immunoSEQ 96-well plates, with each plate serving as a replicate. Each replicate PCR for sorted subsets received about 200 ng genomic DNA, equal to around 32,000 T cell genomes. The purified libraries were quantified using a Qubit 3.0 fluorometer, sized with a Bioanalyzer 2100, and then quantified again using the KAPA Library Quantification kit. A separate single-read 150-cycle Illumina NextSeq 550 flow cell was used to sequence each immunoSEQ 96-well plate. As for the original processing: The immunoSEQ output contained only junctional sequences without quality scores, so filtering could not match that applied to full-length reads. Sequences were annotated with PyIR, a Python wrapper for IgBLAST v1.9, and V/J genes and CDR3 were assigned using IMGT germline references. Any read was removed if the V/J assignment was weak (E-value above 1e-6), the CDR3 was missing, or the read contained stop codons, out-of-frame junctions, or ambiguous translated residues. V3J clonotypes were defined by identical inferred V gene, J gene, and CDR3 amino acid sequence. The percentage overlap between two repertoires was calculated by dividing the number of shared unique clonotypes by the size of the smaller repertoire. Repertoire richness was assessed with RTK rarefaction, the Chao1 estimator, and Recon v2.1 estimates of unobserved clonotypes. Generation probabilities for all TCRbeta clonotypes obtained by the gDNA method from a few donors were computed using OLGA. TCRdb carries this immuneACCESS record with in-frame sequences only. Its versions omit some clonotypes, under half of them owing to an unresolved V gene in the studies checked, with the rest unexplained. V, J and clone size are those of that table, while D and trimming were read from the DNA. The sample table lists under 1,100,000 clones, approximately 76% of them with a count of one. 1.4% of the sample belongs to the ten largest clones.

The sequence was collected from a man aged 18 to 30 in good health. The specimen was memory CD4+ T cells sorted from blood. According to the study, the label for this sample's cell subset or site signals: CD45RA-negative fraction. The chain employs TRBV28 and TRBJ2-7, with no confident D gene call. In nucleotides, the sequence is TGTGCCAGCAACCAGCTGAGCTCCTACGAGCAGTACTTC. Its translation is CASNQLSSYEQYF.